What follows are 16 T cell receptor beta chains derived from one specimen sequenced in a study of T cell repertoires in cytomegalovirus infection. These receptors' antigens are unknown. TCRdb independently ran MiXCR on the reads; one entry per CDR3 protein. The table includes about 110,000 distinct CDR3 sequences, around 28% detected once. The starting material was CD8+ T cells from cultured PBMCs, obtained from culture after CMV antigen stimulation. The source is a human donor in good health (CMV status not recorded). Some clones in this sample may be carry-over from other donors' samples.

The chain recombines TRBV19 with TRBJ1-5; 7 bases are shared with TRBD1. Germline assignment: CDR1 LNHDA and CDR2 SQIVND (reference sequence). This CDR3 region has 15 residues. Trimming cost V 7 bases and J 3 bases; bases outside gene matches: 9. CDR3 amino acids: CASTETGSSNQPQHF. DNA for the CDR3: TGTGCCAGTACCGAGACAGGGAGTTCCAATCAGCCCCAGCATTTT.

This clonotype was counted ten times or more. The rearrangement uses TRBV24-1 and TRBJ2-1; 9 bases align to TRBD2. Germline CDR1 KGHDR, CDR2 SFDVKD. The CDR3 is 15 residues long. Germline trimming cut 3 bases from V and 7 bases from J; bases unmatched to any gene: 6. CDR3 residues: CATSDMGLARNEQFF. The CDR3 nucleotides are TGTGCCACCAGTGATATGGGACTAGCTAGGAATGAGCAGTTCTTC.

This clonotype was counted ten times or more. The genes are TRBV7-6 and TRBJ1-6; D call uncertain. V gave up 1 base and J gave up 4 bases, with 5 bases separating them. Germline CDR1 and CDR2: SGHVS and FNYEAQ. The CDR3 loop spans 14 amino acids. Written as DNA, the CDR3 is TGTGCCAGCAGCTTAGATGAATATAATTCACCCCTCCACTTT. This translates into CASSLDEYNSPLHF.

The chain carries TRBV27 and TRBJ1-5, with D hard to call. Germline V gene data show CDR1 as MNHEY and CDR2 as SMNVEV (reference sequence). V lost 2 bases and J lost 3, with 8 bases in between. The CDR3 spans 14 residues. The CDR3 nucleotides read TGTGCCAGCAGTTTAATGGCAGCCAATCAGCCCCAGCATTTT. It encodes CASSLMAANQPQHF.

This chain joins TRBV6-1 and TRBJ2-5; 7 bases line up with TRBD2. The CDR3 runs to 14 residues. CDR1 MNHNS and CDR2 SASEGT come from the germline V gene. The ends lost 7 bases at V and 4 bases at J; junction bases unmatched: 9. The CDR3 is CASKSSGRGETQYF. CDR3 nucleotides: TGTGCCAGCAAGTCTAGCGGACGGGGAGAGACCCAGTACTTC.

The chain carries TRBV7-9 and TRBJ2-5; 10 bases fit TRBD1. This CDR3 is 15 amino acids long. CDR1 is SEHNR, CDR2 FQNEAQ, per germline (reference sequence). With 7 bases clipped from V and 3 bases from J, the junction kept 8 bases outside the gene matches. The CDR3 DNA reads TGTGCCAGCAACCCAAGGACAGGGGGGAAAGAGACCCAGTACTTC. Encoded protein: CASNPRTGGKETQYF. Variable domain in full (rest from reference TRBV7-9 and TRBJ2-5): DTGVSQNPRHKITKRGQNVTFRCDPISEHNRLYWYRQTLGQGPEFLTYFQNEAQLEKSRLLSDRFSAERPKGSFSTLEIQRTEQGDSAMYLCASNPRTGGKETQYFGPGTRLLVL.

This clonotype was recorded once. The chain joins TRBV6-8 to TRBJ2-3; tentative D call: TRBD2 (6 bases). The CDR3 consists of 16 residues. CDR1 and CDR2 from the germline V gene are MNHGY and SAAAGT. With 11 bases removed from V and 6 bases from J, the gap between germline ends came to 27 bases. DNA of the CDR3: TGTGCCGGCAAAAATAACCGGGACTCCTTGACGGATACGCAGTATTTT. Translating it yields CAGKNNRDSLTDTQYF.

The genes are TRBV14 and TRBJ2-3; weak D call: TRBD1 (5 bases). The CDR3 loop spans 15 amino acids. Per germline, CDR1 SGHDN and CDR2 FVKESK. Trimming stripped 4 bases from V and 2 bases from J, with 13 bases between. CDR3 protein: CASSPGLLSTDTQYF. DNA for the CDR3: TGTGCCAGCAGCCCAGGGCTACTCTCCACAGATACGCAGTATTTT.

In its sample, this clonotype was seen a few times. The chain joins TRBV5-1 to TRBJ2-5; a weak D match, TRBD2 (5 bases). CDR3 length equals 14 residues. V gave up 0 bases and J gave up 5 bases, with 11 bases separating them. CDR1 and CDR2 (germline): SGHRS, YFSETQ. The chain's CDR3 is CASSLAGLGETQYF. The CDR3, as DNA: TGCGCCAGCAGCTTGGCAGGACTGGGCGAGACCCAGTACTTC.

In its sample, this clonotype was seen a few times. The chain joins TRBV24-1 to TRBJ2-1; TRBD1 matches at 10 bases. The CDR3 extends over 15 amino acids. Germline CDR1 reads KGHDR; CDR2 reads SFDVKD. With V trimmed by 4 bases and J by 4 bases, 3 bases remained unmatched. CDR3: CATSEDRGLYNEQFF. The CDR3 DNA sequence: TGTGCCACCAGTGAAGACAGGGGGCTTTACAATGAGCAGTTCTTC.

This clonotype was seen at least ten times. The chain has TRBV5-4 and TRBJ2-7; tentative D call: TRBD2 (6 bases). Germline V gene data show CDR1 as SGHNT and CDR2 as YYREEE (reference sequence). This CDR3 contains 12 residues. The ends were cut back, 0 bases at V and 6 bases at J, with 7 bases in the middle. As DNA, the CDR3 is TGTGCCAGCAGCTTGGACGGGGGCGAGCAGTACTTC. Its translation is CASSLDGGEQYF.

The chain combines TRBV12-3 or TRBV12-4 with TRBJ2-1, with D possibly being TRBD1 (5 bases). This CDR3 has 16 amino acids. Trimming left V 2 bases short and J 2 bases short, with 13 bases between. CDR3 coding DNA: TGTGCCAGCAGTTTATGGCAGGGAACGGCCTACAATGAGCAGTTCTTC. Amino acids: CASSLWQGTAYNEQFF.

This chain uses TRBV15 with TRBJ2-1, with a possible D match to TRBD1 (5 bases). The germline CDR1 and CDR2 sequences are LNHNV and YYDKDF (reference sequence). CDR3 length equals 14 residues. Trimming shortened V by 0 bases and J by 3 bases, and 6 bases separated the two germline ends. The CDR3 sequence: CATSRDRDYNEQFF. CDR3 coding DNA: TGTGCCACCAGCAGAGACAGGGACTACAATGAGCAGTTCTTC. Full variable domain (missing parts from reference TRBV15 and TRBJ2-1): DAMVIQNPRYQVTQFGKPVTLSCSQTLNHNVMYWYQQKSSQAPKLLFHYYDKDFNNEADTPDNFQSRRPNTSFCFLDIRSPGLGDTAMYLCATSRDRDYNEQFFGPGTRLTVL.

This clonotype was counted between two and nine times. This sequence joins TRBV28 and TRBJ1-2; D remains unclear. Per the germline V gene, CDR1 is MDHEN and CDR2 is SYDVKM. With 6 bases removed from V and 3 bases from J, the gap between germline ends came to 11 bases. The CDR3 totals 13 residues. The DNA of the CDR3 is TGTGCCAGCAGCCTAGGGTCGGACTATGGCTACACCTTC. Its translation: CASSLGSDYGYTF.

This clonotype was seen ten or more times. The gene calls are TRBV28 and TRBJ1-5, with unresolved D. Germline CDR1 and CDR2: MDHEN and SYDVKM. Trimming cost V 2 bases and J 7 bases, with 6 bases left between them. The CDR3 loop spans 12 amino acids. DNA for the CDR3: TGTGCCAGCAGTTTAGGTAGACAGCCCCAGCATTTT. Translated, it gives CASSLGRQPQHF.

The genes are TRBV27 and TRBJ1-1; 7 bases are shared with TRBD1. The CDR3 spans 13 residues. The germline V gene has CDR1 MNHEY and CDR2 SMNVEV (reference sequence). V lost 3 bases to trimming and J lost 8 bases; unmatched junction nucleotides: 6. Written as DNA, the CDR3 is TGTGCCAGCAGTTTTGGAGGGGGCGCGGAAGCTTTCTTT. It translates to CASSFGGGAEAFF.